Listed below are T cell receptor beta chains from one sample, sequenced in a study of T cells expressing NK-cell markers. TCRdb re-called the 5' RACE reads; one entry per CDR3 protein, DNA not given. This specimen shows around 260,000 distinct CDR3 sequences; the ten leading clones hold around 4.3%. The sample taken for sequencing was blood T cells: a sorted CD56 or NKG2C T cell subset, CD4+ or CD8+ T cells, or bulk PBMC T cells (not recorded which). Every receptor here comes from a woman between 18 and 70 years old in good health. Each CDR3 is given with its conserved first and last residue. The order of the fields is V gene, J gene, CDR3 protein.

v_call: TRBV28
j_call: TRBJ2-7
cdr3_aa: CASRPTGNSYEQYF

v_call: TRBV7-2
j_call: TRBJ2-2
cdr3_aa: CASSFRTGQSGELFF

v_call: TRBV14
j_call: TRBJ2-1
cdr3_aa: CASSLTSGVGFNEQFF

v_call: TRBV20-1
j_call: TRBJ1-1
cdr3_aa: CSAEKGNTEAFF

v_call: TRBV12-3/TRBV12-4
j_call: TRBJ1-3
cdr3_aa: CASSLSVRDSGNTIYF

v_call: TRBV20-1
j_call: TRBJ2-5
cdr3_aa: CSARDRTSGVETQYF

v_call: TRBV28
j_call: TRBJ2-4
cdr3_aa: CASSLEGAVKNIQYF

v_call: TRBV20-1
j_call: TRBJ2-3
cdr3_aa: CSAKQFESATDTQYF

v_call: TRBV14
j_call: TRBJ1-1
cdr3_aa: CASSAKVSMNTEAFF

v_call: TRBV20-1
j_call: TRBJ2-5
cdr3_aa: CSARLGPAGETQYF

v_call: TRBV10-2
j_call: TRBJ2-2
cdr3_aa: CASSESGVNTGELFF

v_call: TRBV11-2
j_call: TRBJ1-1
cdr3_aa: CASSLVFGTGTTEAFF

v_call: TRBV6-1
j_call: TRBJ2-3
cdr3_aa: CARGGCTDTQYF

v_call: TRBV7-3
j_call: TRBJ1-3
cdr3_aa: CASSPGPNSGNTIYF

v_call: TRBV27
j_call: TRBJ1-2
cdr3_aa: CASSFLQGRNYGYTF

v_call: TRBV11-2
j_call: TRBJ1-2
cdr3_aa: CASTLHGRSYGYTF

v_call: TRBV5-1
j_call: TRBJ2-5
cdr3_aa: CASSLLGGETQYF

v_call: TRBV24-1
j_call: TRBJ1-6
cdr3_aa: CATSDLRDRSNSPLHF

v_call: TRBV4-3
j_call: TRBJ2-1
cdr3_aa: CASSRRGSGSYNEQFF

v_call: TRBV7-2
j_call: TRBJ2-1
cdr3_aa: CASSSPLAGMSYNEQFF

v_call: TRBV10-1
j_call: TRBJ1-5
cdr3_aa: CASRPPDSLGNQPQHF

v_call: TRBV28
j_call: TRBJ2-7
cdr3_aa: CASSSLAGGSREQYF

v_call: TRBV28
j_call: TRBJ2-2
cdr3_aa: CASSLYRLAGAPNTGELFF

v_call: TRBV5-1
j_call: TRBJ2-7
cdr3_aa: CASSFSAGVSYEQYF

v_call: TRBV11-2
j_call: TRBJ2-3
cdr3_aa: CASSLQPPRLQRSTDTQYF

v_call: TRBV12-3/TRBV12-4
j_call: TRBJ1-6
cdr3_aa: CASRGGQAANSPLHF

v_call: TRBV29-1
j_call: TRBJ2-3
cdr3_aa: CSVTQGATDTQYF

v_call: TRBV25-1
j_call: TRBJ2-6
cdr3_aa: CATSTGAYSGANVLTF

v_call: TRBV5-1
j_call: TRBJ2-3
cdr3_aa: CASNTGTRGQDTQYF

v_call: TRBV5-1
j_call: TRBJ1-2
cdr3_aa: CASSSGTVYGYTF

v_call: TRBV19
j_call: TRBJ2-3
cdr3_aa: CASSGRAALGTDTQYF

v_call: TRBV20-1
j_call: TRBJ2-1
cdr3_aa: CSASVGGGVFEQFF

v_call: TRBV7-2
j_call: TRBJ2-1
cdr3_aa: CASRLAGGYNEQFF

v_call: TRBV12-3/TRBV12-4
j_call: TRBJ1-6
cdr3_aa: CASSLGQHSPLHF

v_call: TRBV20-1
j_call: TRBJ2-1
cdr3_aa: CSARDLASGGAVNEQFF

v_call: TRBV28
j_call: TRBJ2-1
cdr3_aa: CASSLYGQGYNEQFF

v_call: TRBV3-1
j_call: TRBJ1-2
cdr3_aa: CASSQEAGVNGYTF

v_call: TRBV18
j_call: TRBJ1-1
cdr3_aa: CASSLVTGDEAFF

v_call: TRBV3-1
j_call: TRBJ2-2
cdr3_aa: CASSPTSRSWTGELFF

v_call: TRBV20-1
j_call: TRBJ2-7
cdr3_aa: CSARDLAGITYEQYF

v_call: TRBV9
j_call: TRBJ2-3
cdr3_aa: CASSPLGLADSDTQYF

v_call: TRBV28
j_call: TRBJ2-4
cdr3_aa: CASSSRPYEKNIQYF

v_call: TRBV2
j_call: TRBJ1-1
cdr3_aa: CASSQAQTGMGAFF

v_call: TRBV5-6
j_call: TRBJ2-5
cdr3_aa: CASSFWEGETQYF

v_call: TRBV5-4
j_call: TRBJ2-3
cdr3_aa: CASSKRQGTGTDTQYF